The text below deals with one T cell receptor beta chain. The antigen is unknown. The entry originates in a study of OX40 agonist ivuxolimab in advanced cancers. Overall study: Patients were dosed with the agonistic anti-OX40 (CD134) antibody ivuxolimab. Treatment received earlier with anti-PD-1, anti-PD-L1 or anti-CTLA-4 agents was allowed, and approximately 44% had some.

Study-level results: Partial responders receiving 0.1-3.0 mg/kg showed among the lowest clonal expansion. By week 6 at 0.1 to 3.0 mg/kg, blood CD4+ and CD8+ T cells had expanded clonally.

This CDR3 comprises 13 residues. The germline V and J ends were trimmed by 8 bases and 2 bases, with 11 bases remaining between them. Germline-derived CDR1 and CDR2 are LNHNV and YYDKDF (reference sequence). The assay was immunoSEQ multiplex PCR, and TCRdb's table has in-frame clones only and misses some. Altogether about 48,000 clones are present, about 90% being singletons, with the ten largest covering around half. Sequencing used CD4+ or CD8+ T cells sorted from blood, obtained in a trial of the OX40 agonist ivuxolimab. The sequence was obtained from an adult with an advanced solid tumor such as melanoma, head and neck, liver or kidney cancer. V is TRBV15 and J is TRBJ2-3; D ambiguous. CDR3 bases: TGTGCCACCTTAAAGGGCCCCACAGATACGCAGTATTTT. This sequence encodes CATLKGPTDTQYF.